Listed below are T cell receptor beta chains from one sample, sequenced in a study of blood T cell repertoires in COVID-19. The table came from immunoSEQ multiplex PCR; TCRdb's copy has only in-frame clones and leaves some out. The sample yields over 250,000 clones, around 86% seen once. Material: peripheral blood. These receptors were obtained from a man between 45 and 60 years old with acute or convalescent COVID-19. Both conserved end residues are part of each CDR3. D genes are given only for firm matches. Rows may omit the clone size; those that give it use once, few, many or a size class.

cdr3_length	v_call	d_call	j_call	clone_size	cdr3_nt	cdr3_aa
15	TRBV9	.	TRBJ2-5	.	TGTGCCAGCAGCACTCAGGGCAATGGTCACGAGACCCAGTACTTC	CASSTQGNGHETQYF
16	TRBV18	TRBD1	TRBJ1-1	.	TGTGCCAGCTCACCATTGGGACAGGTCATGAACACTGAAGCTTTCTTT	CASSPLGQVMNTEAFF
14	TRBV7-2	.	TRBJ2-5	.	TGTGCCAGCAGCTTAGTTTCGTACCAAGAGACCCAGTACTTC	CASSLVSYQETQYF
14	TRBV4-1	.	TRBJ1-4	.	TGCGCCAGCAGACAAGGCCGGGCTAATGAAAAACTGTTTTTT	CASRQGRANEKLFF
14	TRBV6-5	TRBD1	TRBJ2-7	.	TGTGCCAGCAGGGCCGGGACAGGGGTTCCCGGGCAGTACTTC	CASRAGTGVPGQYF
14	TRBV11-2	TRBD1	TRBJ1-1	once	TGTGCCAGCAGCGGACAGGGGGGAGGCACTGAAGCTTTCTTT	CASSGQGGGTEAFF
14	TRBV7-9	.	TRBJ2-7	.	TGTGCCAGCAGCCCCCCCCGGCAGGGCAACGAGCAGTACTTC	CASSPPRQGNEQYF
14	TRBV6-1	TRBD1	TRBJ1-3	.	TGTGCCAGCAGTGAGACAGGGGCCGGAAACACCATATATTTT	CASSETGAGNTIYF
15	TRBV5-1	TRBD1	TRBJ2-2	.	TGCGCCAGCTGTCAGGGGACAGGTTTCACCGGGGAGCTGTTTTTT	CASCQGTGFTGELFF
13	TRBV5-4	TRBD1	TRBJ1-2	few	TGTGCCAGCAGTAGTACAGGGGGCGAGGGCTACACCTTC	CASSSTGGEGYTF
13	TRBV30	.	TRBJ1-5	.	TGTGCCTGGACAGGGGATGTCAATCAGCCCCAGCATTTT	CAWTGDVNQPQHF
14	TRBV7-6	.	TRBJ2-5	.	TGTGCCAGCAGCTTAACCCGGGGGACTGAGACCCAGTACTTC	CASSLTRGTETQYF
14	TRBV29-1	TRBD1	TRBJ1-4	.	TGCAGCGTTCGCGGGACAGGCCGTCTGGAAAAACTGTTTTTT	CSVRGTGRLEKLFF
14	TRBV19	.	TRBJ1-1	.	TGTGCCAGTAGGGTGGGACACCAGAACACTGAAGCTTTCTTT	CASRVGHQNTEAFF
13	TRBV7-2	.	TRBJ2-1	.	TGTGCCAGCAGCTCGGAAGCCGAGGGTGAGCAGTTCTTC	CASSSEAEGEQFF
14	TRBV5-1	.	TRBJ1-4	.	TGCGCCAGCAGCCCCGGGACTCAAGGTGAAAAACTGTTTTTT	CASSPGTQGEKLFF
17	TRBV4-2	TRBD1	TRBJ2-3	.	TGTGCCAGCAGCCTCGTCGGTGGACAGGATAGCACAGATACGCAGTATTTT	CASSLVGGQDSTDTQYF
12	TRBV29-1	TRBD2	TRBJ2-5	.	TGCAGCGTAAGCGGGGCGCGAGAGACCCAGTACTTC	CSVSGARETQYF
18	TRBV3-1/TRBV3-2	TRBD1	TRBJ1-1	.	TGTGCCAGCAGCCAATATTTGGGAGGTGTCGGACAGGGGCCTGAAGCTTTCTTT	CASSQYLGGVGQGPEAFF
12	TRBV29-1	.	TRBJ1-4	.	TGCAGCTGCGTCGAGGGAGATGAAAAACTGTTTTTT	CSCVEGDEKLFF
16	TRBV18	.	TRBJ1-4	.	TGTGCCAGCTCACCAGGTCGTACAGACGATAATGAAAAACTGTTTTTT	CASSPGRTDDNEKLFF
13	TRBV2	.	TRBJ1-6	.	TGTGCCAGCAGTGGGGGCTCTTACATAGCCCTCCACTTT	CASSGGSYIALHF
14	TRBV9	TRBD1	TRBJ2-7	.	TGTGCCAGCAGCGCGGGGACAGGGGGCCGCGAGCAGTACTTC	CASSAGTGGREQYF
14	TRBV11-2	.	TRBJ1-1	.	TGTGCCAGCAGCTTCCAGTCAGTCGACACTGAAGCTTTCTTT	CASSFQSVDTEAFF
16	TRBV14	TRBD1	TRBJ1-4	.	TGTGCCAGCAGCCAAGGGGACAGGGGGCGTCGTGAAAAACTGTTTTTT	CASSQGDRGRREKLFF
14	TRBV21-1	.	TRBJ1-2	.	TGTGCCAGCAGCTTGCGTCAGGAAAACTATGGCTACACCTTC	CASSLRQENYGYTF
13	TRBV9	.	TRBJ2-2	.	TGTGCCAGCAGCGCGTCCAGCACCGGGGAGCTGTTTTTT	CASSASSTGELFF
11	TRBV2	.	TRBJ2-1	once	TGTGCCAGCGGTGGTGAGAGGGAGCAGTTCTTC	CASGGEREQFF
14	TRBV9	TRBD1	TRBJ2-1	.	TGTGCCAGCAGCGAAGGACAGGGGAACAATGAGCAGTTCTTC	CASSEGQGNNEQFF
13	TRBV12-3/TRBV12-4	.	TRBJ1-5	.	TGTGCCAGCAGCCCAGGGATGGGGAAGCCCCAGCATTTT	CASSPGMGKPQHF
12	TRBV6-6	TRBD1	TRBJ1-1	.	TGTGCCAGCAGTTATGGGACAGGGCACGCTTTCTTT	CASSYGTGHAFF
16	TRBV13	.	TRBJ2-7	once	TGTGCCAGCAGCTTCCGACACCCTCAGGCATCCTACGAGCAGTACTTC	CASSFRHPQASYEQYF
12	TRBV19	.	TRBJ2-1	.	TGTGCCAGTAGCGAAGGGAGAGGAGAGCAGTTCTTC	CASSEGRGEQFF
14	TRBV7-2	TRBD2	TRBJ2-7	.	TGTGCCAGCAGCCCACCGGGACTAGGAGACGAGCAGTACTTC	CASSPPGLGDEQYF
15	TRBV19	.	TRBJ1-2	few	TGTGCCAGTAAAAATGGGGGGGACGTAAACTATGGCTACACCTTC	CASKNGGDVNYGYTF
10	TRBV30	.	TRBJ1-6	.	TGTGCCTGCCACAGGAACACCCTCCACTTT	CACHRNTLHF
14	TRBV19	.	TRBJ2-7	.	TGTGCCAGTACCGACCCTAGGGGTAACAACGAGCAGTACTTC	CASTDPRGNNEQYF
13	TRBV7-8	.	TRBJ1-4	.	TGTGCCAGCAGCTTACGGGTTAATGAAAAACTGTTTTTT	CASSLRVNEKLFF
15	TRBV9	TRBD1	TRBJ1-1	.	TGTGCCAGCAGCTCTAGACAGGGGGTGAACACTGAAGCTTTCTTT	CASSSRQGVNTEAFF
13	TRBV19	.	TRBJ2-5	.	TGTGCCAGTCAACGTGGCCAGTGGGAGACCCAGTACTTC	CASQRGQWETQYF
14	TRBV30	TRBD2	TRBJ2-3	.	TGTGCCTGGAGTGTACCGGGGGGGGCAGATACGCAGTATTTT	CAWSVPGGADTQYF
11	TRBV19	.	TRBJ1-2	.	TGTGCCAGTATGTCGGGAAATGGCTACACCTTC	CASMSGNGYTF
13	TRBV25-1	.	TRBJ1-6	.	TGTGCCAGCACGGCAGGGAGGAATTCACCCCTCCACTTT	CASTAGRNSPLHF
14	TRBV27	.	TRBJ2-7	.	TGTGCCAGCAGTTTAACGTGGAGGGCTGGTGAGCAGTACTTC	CASSLTWRAGEQYF
15	TRBV9	TRBD1	TRBJ2-2	.	TGTGCCAGCAGCGCCGGGACAGGTAACACCGGGGAGCTGTTTTTT	CASSAGTGNTGELFF
15	TRBV12-5	.	TRBJ1-1	few	TGTGCTAGTGGTTTTTTTTCCCTAGGGAACACTGAAGCTTTCTTT	CASGFFSLGNTEAFF
16	TRBV9	TRBD1	TRBJ1-4	.	TGTGCCAGCAGCGCCGGACAGGGGTTAGGAAATGAAAAACTGTTTTTT	CASSAGQGLGNEKLFF
14	TRBV30	.	TRBJ2-1	.	TGTGCCTGCCTCCGAAGGGACACCTACAATGAGCAGTTCTTC	CACLRRDTYNEQFF
13	TRBV14	.	TRBJ1-4	.	TGTGCCAGCAGCCAAGTTATTCAGGGGCGACTGTTTTTT	CASSQVIQGRLFF
14	TRBV19	.	TRBJ2-1	.	TGTGCCAGTAGTTCGGTCGGGGTCAGCAATGAGCAGTTCTTC	CASSSVGVSNEQFF
14	TRBV11-2	TRBD2	TRBJ2-1	.	TGTGCCAGCAGCTTAGAGAGCGGGGGGGTTGGGCAGTTCTTC	CASSLESGGVGQFF
16	TRBV10-3	TRBD2	TRBJ2-5	.	TGTGCCACCGGGGGGGACCCGGGGGTCAAACAAGAGACCCAGTACTTC	CATGGDPGVKQETQYF